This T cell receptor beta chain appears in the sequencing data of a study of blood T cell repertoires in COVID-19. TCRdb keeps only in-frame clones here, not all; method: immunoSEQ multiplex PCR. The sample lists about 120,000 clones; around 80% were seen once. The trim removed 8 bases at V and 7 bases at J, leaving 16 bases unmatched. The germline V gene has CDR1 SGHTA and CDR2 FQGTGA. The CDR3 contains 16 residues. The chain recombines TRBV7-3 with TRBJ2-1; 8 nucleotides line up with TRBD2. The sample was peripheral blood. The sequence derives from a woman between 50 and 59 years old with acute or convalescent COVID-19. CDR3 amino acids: CASAGGGTHPGNEQFF. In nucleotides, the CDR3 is TGTGCCAGCGCGGGGGGCGGGACCCACCCCGGGAATGAGCAGTTCTTC.